The T cell receptor beta chain under discussion was sequenced for a study of T cell responses to AZD1222 COVID-19 vaccine. The germline V gene has CDR1 KGHSH and CDR2 LQKENI. CDR3 length: 16 amino acids. V shed 4 bases and J 4 bases; nucleotides not matched to a gene: 9. Libraries were prepared by immunoSEQ multiplex PCR; TCRdb keeps only in-frame clonotypes and omits some of them. The repertoire has about 160,000 clones, under 95% of them found once; the top ten carry approximately 3.6%. This clonotype was obtained from an adult who received the AZD1222 COVID-19 vaccine. V usage is TRBV18 and J usage is TRBJ2-1; 8 bases fit TRBD2. The sequenced sample was peripheral blood, obtained 28 days after the second AZD1222 dose. This CDR3 is CASSLTQTSAYNEQFF. Written as DNA, the CDR3 is TGTGCCAGCTCACTTACCCAGACTAGCGCATACAATGAGCAGTTCTTC. Together with reference TRBV18 and TRBJ2-1, the CDR3 gives the full variable domain: NAGVMQNPRHLVRRRGQEARLRCSPMKGHSHVYWYRQLPEEGLKFMVYLQKENIIDESGMPKERFSAEFPKEGPSILRIQQVVRGDSAAYFCASSLTQTSAYNEQFFGPGTRLTVL.